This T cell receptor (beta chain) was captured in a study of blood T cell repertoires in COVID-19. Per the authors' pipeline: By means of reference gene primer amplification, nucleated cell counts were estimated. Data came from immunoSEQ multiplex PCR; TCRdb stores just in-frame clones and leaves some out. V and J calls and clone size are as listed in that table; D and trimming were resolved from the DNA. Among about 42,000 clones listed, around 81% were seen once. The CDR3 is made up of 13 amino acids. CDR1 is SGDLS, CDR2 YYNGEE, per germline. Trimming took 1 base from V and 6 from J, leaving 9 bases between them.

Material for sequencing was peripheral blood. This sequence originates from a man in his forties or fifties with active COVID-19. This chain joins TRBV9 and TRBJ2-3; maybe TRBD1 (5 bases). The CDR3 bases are TGTGCCAGCAGCGTATATCCAGGGGATACGCAGTATTTT. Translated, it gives CASSVYPGDTQYF. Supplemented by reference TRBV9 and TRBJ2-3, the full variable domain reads DSGVTQTPKHLITATGQRVTLRCSPRSGDLSVYWYQQSLDQGLQFLIQYYNGEERAKGNILERFSAQQFPDLHSELNLSSLELGDSALYFCASSVYPGDTQYFGPGTRLTVL.